This T cell receptor beta chain stems from a study of vaccination effects on CD4 cells after COVID-19. Study observations and caveats: Only a few convalescent patients and no early post-infection timepoints featured in the study. Healthy vaccinees' vaccine-induced clones included only 1 of 255 that recognized common cold coronaviruses.

About this clone itself: The antigen is not known.

CDR3 length: 14 residues. Germline trimming cut 1 base from V and 8 bases from J; bases unmatched to any gene: 5. The germline V gene has CDR1 SGHTA and CDR2 FQGNSA. Using immunoSEQ multiplex PCR, the repertoire was profiled, and TCRdb retains in-frame clones only, with some absent. The sample lists 74,000 or so clones; 75% to 85% were seen once. Sequencing was preceded by expansion of antigen-specific CD4+ T cells with viral peptide pools in the ViraFEST assay. Researchers isolated CD4+ T cells once approximately eleven days of culture had elapsed. Nucleocapsid antibodies stayed negative before and after vaccination, showing no earlier SARS-CoV-2 infection. On days 3 and 7, fresh IL-2 medium replaced half the medium.

The source was CD4+ T cells from PBMCs cultured with SARS-CoV-2 spike peptides, collected before COVID-19 vaccination. The receptor's source is a human donor who received a COVID-19 vaccine. This chain uses TRBV7-2 with TRBJ2-1, with 7 bases aligning to TRBD2. In DNA, the CDR3 is TGTGCCAGCAGCTTAGGGACTAGTATCGATGAGCAGTTCTTC. Amino acids: CASSLGTSIDEQFF. The complete variable domain, with remaining parts taken from reference TRBV7-2 and TRBJ2-1, reads GAGVSQSPSNKVTEKGKDVELRCDPISGHTALYWYRQSLGQGLEFLIYFQGNSAPDKSGLPSDRFSAERTGGSVSTLTIQRTQQEDSAVYLCASSLGTSIDEQFFGPGTRLTVL.